Listed below are T cell receptor beta chains from one sample, sequenced in a study of cytomegalovirus exposure and HLA in healthy donors. This table comes from immunoSEQ multiplex PCR, and its TCRdb copy is limited to in-frame clones, with some not included. The table shows about 180,000 clones, with around three quarters occurring only once. The sample consisted of PBMCs. The source is a woman aged 25 to 45 in good health and CMV-seropositive. Both conserved end residues are part of each CDR3. Each record gives: V gene, J gene, D gene, clone size, CDR3 protein, CDR3 DNA. A D gene is named only where the DNA matches it firmly. Size is stated for part of the rows, as once, few or many counts, or as a class when the clone is expanded.

TRBV19	TRBJ2-4	TRBD2	NA	CASSRTGGRAKNIQYF	TGTGCCAGTAGCCGCACGGGAGGCCGAGCCAAAAACATTCAGTACTTC
TRBV18	TRBJ1-6	NA	few	CASSPGGRSLNSPLHF	TGTGCCAGCTCACCAGGCGGGAGATCCCTTAATTCACCCCTCCACTTT
TRBV7-2	TRBJ2-3	NA	NA	CASSPRADTQYF	TGTGCCAGCAGCCCGCGAGCGGATACGCAGTATTTT
TRBV27	TRBJ2-4	TRBD2	once	CASSLASGKNIQYF	TGTGCCAGCAGTTTGGCTAGCGGTAAAAACATTCAGTACTTC
TRBV5-1	TRBJ1-5	TRBD1	NA	CASSWGQGDDQPQHF	TGCGCCAGCAGCTGGGGACAGGGGGATGATCAGCCCCAGCATTTT
TRBV5-1	TRBJ1-5	NA	NA	CASSLQDSNQPQHF	TGCGCCAGCAGCTTGCAGGATAGCAATCAGCCCCAGCATTTT
TRBV7-7	TRBJ2-5	NA	NA	CASSLGGRAETQYF	TGTGCCAGCAGCTTAGGGGGCAGGGCGGAGACCCAGTACTTC
TRBV9	TRBJ2-2	TRBD2	NA	CASRPSGGSNTGELFF	TGTGCCAGCAGACCTAGCGGGGGATCGAACACCGGGGAGCTGTTTTTT
TRBV14	TRBJ2-2	NA	NA	CASSPLGTAGTGELFF	TGTGCCAGCAGCCCTCTGGGGACGGCGGGAACCGGGGAGCTGTTTTTT
TRBV4-3	TRBJ2-3	NA	NA	CASSQGEDTDTQYF	TGCGCCAGCAGCCAAGGGGAGGACACAGATACGCAGTATTTT
TRBV5-1	TRBJ2-2	TRBD1	NA	CASSFLGTGERTGELFF	TGCGCCAGCAGCTTCCTAGGGACAGGGGAAAGAACCGGGGAGCTGTTTTTT
TRBV9	TRBJ1-1	TRBD1	NA	CASSPPGQGWGTEAFF	TGTGCCAGCAGCCCCCCGGGACAGGGTTGGGGCACTGAAGCTTTCTTT
TRBV7-2	TRBJ2-5	TRBD1	few	CASSFGTGGAGETQYF	TGTGCCAGCAGCTTCGGGACAGGGGGCGCGGGGGAGACCCAGTACTTC
TRBV7-9	TRBJ2-7	NA	NA	CASSLVGAQAREQYF	TGTGCCAGCAGCTTAGTAGGGGCCCAAGCCCGCGAGCAGTACTTC
TRBV10-1	TRBJ2-2	NA	NA	CASSGKDKNTGELFF	TGCGCCAGCAGTGGTAAGGACAAAAACACCGGGGAGCTGTTTTTT
TRBV4-3	TRBJ1-5	NA	NA	CASSPRGSNQPQHF	TGCGCCAGCAGCCCCCGGGGGTCCAATCAGCCCCAGCATTTT
TRBV10-3	TRBJ2-7	NA	few	CAISESLAGSPYEQYF	TGTGCCATCAGTGAGTCCTTGGCGGGGAGCCCCTACGAGCAGTACTTC
TRBV4-1	TRBJ2-7	TRBD2	NA	CASSQGRASGGNKQYF	TGCGCCAGCAGCCAGGGGAGGGCTAGCGGGGGGAATAAGCAGTACTTC
TRBV7-3	TRBJ2-3	TRBD2	NA	CASSLSGGAYRDTQYF	TGTGCCAGCAGCCTCAGCGGGGGGGCCTATAGAGATACGCAGTATTTT
TRBV5-1	TRBJ2-1	NA	NA	CASSLFGTEQFF	TGCGCCAGCAGCTTGTTCGGGACAGAGCAGTTCTTC
TRBV5-4	TRBJ2-7	TRBD1	NA	CASSLDRGTYEQYF	TGTGCCAGCAGTCTGGACAGGGGTACCTACGAGCAGTACTTC
TRBV7-9	TRBJ1-2	NA	NA	CASSFPLAYGYTF	TGTGCCAGCAGCTTTCCGTTGGCCTATGGCTACACCTTC
TRBV2	TRBJ2-7	NA	NA	CASRTRTEQYF	TGTGCCAGCAGGACTAGGACCGAGCAGTACTTC
TRBV30	TRBJ2-2	NA	NA	CAWIQGSSWTSTGELFF	TGTGCCTGGATTCAGGGCTCTTCTTGGACCAGCACCGGGGAGCTGTTTTTT
TRBV10-3	TRBJ2-5	TRBD1	NA	CAISVRDRGLQETQYF	TGTGCCATCAGTGTCCGGGACAGGGGTCTTCAAGAGACCCAGTACTTC
TRBV5-6	TRBJ2-1	TRBD2	once	CASSPGVAGGHEQFF	TGTGCCAGCAGCCCCGGGGTAGCGGGGGGGCATGAGCAGTTCTTC
TRBV7-9	TRBJ2-2	TRBD1	NA	CSSSLVEGASGELFF	TGTTCCAGCAGCTTAGTCGAGGGGGCGAGCGGGGAGCTGTTTTTT
TRBV10-3	TRBJ2-3	TRBD1	NA	CATSAQGASTDTQYF	TGTGCCACCTCTGCCCAGGGGGCAAGCACAGATACGCAGTATTTT
TRBV5-1	TRBJ2-1	NA	NA	CASTSVARTPTNEQFF	TGCGCCAGCACCTCCGTGGCTAGGACTCCCACCAATGAGCAGTTCTTC
TRBV5-1	TRBJ1-1	NA	few	CASSFDSRRTEAFF	TGCGCCAGCAGCTTCGACAGTCGTCGCACTGAAGCTTTCTTT
TRBV7-2	TRBJ1-2	NA	few	CASSPAGGRYGYTF	TGTGCCAGCAGCCCCGCGGGGGGCCGCTATGGCTACACCTTC
TRBV15	TRBJ1-1	NA	once	CATSPERNTEAFF	TGTGCCACCAGCCCGGAGAGGAACACTGAAGCTTTCTTT
TRBV6-5	TRBJ1-1	NA	NA	CASSYGENEAFF	TGTGCCAGCAGTTACGGGGAGAATGAAGCTTTCTTT
TRBV5-1	TRBJ2-7	TRBD1	NA	CAPDRAYEQYF	TGCGCCCCCGACAGGGCCTACGAGCAGTACTTC
TRBV29-1	TRBJ2-5	NA	NA	CSVARGPQETQYF	TGCAGCGTTGCCAGGGGCCCCCAAGAGACCCAGTACTTC
TRBV15	TRBJ2-1	NA	NA	CATSTRDTHNEQFF	TGTGCCACCAGCACCCGAGACACCCACAATGAGCAGTTCTTC
TRBV7-2	TRBJ2-1	NA	NA	CASSLQQGGGNEQFF	TGTGCCAGCAGCTTACAGCAGGGGGGTGGGAATGAGCAGTTCTTC
TRBV25-1	TRBJ1-4	TRBD1	NA	CASSEVQGAVDEKLFF	TGTGCCAGCAGTGAAGTTCAGGGGGCCGTTGATGAAAAACTGTTTTTT
TRBV9	TRBJ2-1	NA	NA	CASSEATGAAYEQFF	TGTGCCAGCAGCGAAGCGACCGGAGCGGCGTATGAGCAGTTCTTC
TRBV28	TRBJ1-6	TRBD1	NA	CASSVGQGLGSPLHF	TGTGCCAGCAGTGTAGGACAGGGTCTGGGTTCACCCCTCCACTTT
TRBV9	TRBJ1-2	TRBD1	NA	CASSVSGTGGGYTF	TGTGCCAGCAGCGTATCCGGGACAGGGGGAGGCTACACCTTC
TRBV6-1	TRBJ2-7	NA	NA	CASSAGQWDYEQYF	TGTGCCAGCAGTGCCGGACAGTGGGACTACGAGCAGTACTTC
TRBV28	TRBJ2-4	TRBD2	NA	CASSSAGAGKNIQYF	TGTGCCAGCAGTTCAGCGGGAGCGGGCAAAAACATTCAGTACTTC
TRBV28	TRBJ2-3	NA	NA	CASWGLSGDTQYF	TGTGCCAGCTGGGGACTTTCAGGGGATACGCAGTATTTT
TRBV7-9	TRBJ2-2	NA	NA	CASSLAGGTGELFF	TGTGCCAGCAGCTTAGCTGGGGGGACCGGGGAGCTGTTTTTT